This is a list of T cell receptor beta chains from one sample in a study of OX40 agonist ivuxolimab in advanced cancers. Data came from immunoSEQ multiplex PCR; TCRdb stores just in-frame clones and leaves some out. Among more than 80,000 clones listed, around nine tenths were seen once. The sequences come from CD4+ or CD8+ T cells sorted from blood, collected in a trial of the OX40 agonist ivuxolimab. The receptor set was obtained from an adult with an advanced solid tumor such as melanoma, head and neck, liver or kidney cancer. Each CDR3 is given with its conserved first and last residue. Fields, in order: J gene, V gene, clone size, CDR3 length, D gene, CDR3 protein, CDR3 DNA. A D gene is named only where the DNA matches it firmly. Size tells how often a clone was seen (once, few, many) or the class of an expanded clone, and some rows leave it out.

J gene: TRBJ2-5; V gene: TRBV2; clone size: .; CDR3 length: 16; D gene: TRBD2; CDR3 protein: CASRGTGTSRKETQYF; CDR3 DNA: TGTGCCAGCAGAGGGACCGGGACTAGCCGAAAAGAGACCCAGTACTTC
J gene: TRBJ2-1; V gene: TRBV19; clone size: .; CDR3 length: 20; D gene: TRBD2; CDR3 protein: CASSMMGLAESLSSYNEQFF; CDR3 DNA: TGTGCCAGTAGTATGATGGGACTAGCGGAAAGTCTGAGCTCCTACAATGAGCAGTTCTTC
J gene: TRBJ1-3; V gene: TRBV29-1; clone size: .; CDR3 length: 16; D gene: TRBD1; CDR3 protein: CSVEIDDRGSGNTIYF; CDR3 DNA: TGCAGCGTTGAAATTGATGACAGGGGCTCTGGAAACACCATATATTTT
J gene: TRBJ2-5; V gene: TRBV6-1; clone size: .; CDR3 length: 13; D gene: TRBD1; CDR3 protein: CASSQDRGETQYF; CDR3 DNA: TGTGCCAGCAGTCAGGACAGGGGGGAGACCCAGTACTTC
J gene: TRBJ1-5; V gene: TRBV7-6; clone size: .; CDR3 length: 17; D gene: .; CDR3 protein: CASSSRGGARSNQPQHF; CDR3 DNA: TGTGCCAGCAGCTCCCGGGGGGGCGCGAGGAGCAATCAGCCCCAGCATTTT
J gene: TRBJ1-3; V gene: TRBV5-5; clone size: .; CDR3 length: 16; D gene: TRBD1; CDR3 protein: CASSLRGGVSGNTIYF; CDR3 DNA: TGTGCCAGCAGCTTGCGAGGGGGCGTCTCTGGAAACACCATATATTTT
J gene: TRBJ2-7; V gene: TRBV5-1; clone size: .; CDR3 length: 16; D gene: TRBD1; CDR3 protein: CASSLDYGTGGREQYF; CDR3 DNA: TGCGCCAGCAGCTTGGACTACGGGACAGGGGGCAGGGAGCAGTACTTC
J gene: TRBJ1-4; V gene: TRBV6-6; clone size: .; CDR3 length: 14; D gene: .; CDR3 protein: CATLRSATNEKLFF; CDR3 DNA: TGTGCCACCCTCCGGTCGGCAACTAATGAAAAACTGTTTTTT
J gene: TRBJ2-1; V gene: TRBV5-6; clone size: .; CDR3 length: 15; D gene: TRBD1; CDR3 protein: CASFLGTGSYNEQFF; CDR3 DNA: TGTGCCAGTTTTCTAGGGACAGGGTCGTACAATGAGCAGTTCTTC
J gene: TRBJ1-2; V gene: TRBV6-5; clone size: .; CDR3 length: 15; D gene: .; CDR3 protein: CASSYDRTPNYGYTF; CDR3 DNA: TGTGCCAGCAGTTACGACCGGACTCCTAACTATGGCTACACCTTC
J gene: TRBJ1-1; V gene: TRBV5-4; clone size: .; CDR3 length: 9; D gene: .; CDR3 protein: CASGQRGFF; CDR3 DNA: TGTGCCAGCGGACAACGGGGCTTCTTT
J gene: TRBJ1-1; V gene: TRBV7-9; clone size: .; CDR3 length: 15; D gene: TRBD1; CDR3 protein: CASSLVGQGGTEAFF; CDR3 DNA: TGTGCCAGCAGCTTAGTTGGACAGGGGGGCACTGAAGCTTTCTTT
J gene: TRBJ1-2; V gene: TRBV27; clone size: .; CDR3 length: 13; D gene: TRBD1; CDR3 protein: CASRPQTGRGYTF; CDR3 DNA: TGTGCCAGCAGGCCTCAGACAGGGCGGGGCTACACCTTC
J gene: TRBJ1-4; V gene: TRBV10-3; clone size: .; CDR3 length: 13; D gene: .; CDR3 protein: CAISSGPEEKLFF; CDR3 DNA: TGTGCCATCAGTTCGGGACCGGAAGAAAAACTGTTTTTT
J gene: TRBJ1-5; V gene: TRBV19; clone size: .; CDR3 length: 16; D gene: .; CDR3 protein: CASLQTRGVSNQPQHF; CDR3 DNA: TGTGCCAGCCTCCAAACCCGGGGGGTAAGCAATCAGCCCCAGCATTTT
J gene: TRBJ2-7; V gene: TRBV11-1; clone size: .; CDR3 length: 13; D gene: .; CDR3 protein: CASSLVDGGEQYF; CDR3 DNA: TGTGCCAGCAGCCTCGTGGACGGCGGCGAGCAGTACTTC
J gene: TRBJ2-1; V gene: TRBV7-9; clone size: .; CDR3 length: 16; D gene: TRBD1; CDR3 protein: CASSLNLGTGNNEQFF; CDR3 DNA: TGTGCCAGCAGCTTGAACTTAGGGACAGGGAACAATGAGCAGTTCTTC
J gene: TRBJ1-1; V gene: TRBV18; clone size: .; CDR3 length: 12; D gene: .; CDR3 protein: CASQRGNTEAFF; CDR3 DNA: TGTGCCAGCCAGCGGGGGAACACTGAAGCTTTCTTT
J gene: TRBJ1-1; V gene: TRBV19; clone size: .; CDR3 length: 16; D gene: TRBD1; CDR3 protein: CASRRDLTGGTTEAFF; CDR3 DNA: TGTGCCAGTAGGAGAGACCTGACAGGGGGCACCACTGAAGCTTTCTTT
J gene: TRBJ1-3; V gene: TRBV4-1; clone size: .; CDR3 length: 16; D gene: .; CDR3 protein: CASSQVTAFSGNTIYF; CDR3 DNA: TGCGCCAGCAGCCAAGTGACCGCCTTCTCTGGAAACACCATATATTTT
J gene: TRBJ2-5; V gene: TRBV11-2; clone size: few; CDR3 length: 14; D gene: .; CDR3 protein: CASSLVGTKETQYF; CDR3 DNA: TGTGCCAGCAGCTTAGTCGGGACAAAAGAGACCCAGTACTTC
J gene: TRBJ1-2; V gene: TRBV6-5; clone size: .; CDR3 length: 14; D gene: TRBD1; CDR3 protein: CASSLRQGFNGYTF; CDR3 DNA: TGTGCCAGCAGTTTACGACAGGGCTTTAATGGCTACACCTTC
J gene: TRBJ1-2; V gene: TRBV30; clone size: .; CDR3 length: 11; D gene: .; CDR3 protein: CAWSVPGRATF; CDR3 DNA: TGTGCCTGGAGTGTACCCGGCCGCGCCACCTTC
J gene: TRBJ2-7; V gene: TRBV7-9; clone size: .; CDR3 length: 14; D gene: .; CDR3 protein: CASSLKTDTYEQYF; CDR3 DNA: TGTGCCAGCAGCTTAAAGACAGATACCTACGAGCAGTACTTC
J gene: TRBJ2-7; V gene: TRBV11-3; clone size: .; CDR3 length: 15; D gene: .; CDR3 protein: CASRYPTECQSEQYF; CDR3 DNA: TGTGCCAGCAGATACCCAACGGAGTGTCAATCGGAGCAGTACTTC
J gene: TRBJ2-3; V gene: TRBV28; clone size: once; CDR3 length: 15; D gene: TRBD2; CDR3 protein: CASKTSSLAGVTQYF; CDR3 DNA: TGTGCCAGCAAAACTTCTTCACTAGCGGGAGTTACGCAGTATTTT
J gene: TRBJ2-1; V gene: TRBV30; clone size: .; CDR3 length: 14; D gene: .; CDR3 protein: CAWRTGTQSNEQFF; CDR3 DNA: TGTGCCTGGCGTACCGGGACTCAGTCCAATGAGCAGTTCTTC
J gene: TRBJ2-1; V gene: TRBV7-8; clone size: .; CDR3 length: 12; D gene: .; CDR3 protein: CASSYPYNEQFF; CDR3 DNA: TGTGCCAGCAGCTATCCCTACAATGAGCAGTTCTTC
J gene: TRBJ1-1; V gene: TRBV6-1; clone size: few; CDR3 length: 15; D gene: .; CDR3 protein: CASSERWRGDTEAFF; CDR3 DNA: TGTGCCAGCAGTGAAAGGTGGCGAGGGGACACTGAAGCTTTCTTT